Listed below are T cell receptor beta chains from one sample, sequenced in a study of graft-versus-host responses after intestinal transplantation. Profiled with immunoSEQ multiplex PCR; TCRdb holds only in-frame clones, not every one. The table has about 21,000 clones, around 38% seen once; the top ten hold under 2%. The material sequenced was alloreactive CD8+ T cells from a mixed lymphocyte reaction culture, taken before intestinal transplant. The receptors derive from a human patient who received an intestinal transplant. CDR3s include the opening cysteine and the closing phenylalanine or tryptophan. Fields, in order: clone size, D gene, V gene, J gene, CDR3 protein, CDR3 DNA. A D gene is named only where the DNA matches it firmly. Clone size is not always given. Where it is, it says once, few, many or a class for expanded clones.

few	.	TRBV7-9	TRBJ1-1	CASSLNGWTEAFF	TGTGCCAGCAGCTTAAATGGGTGGACTGAAGCTTTCTTT
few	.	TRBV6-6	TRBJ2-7	CASSYSGTLSYEQYF	TGTGCCAGCAGTTACTCCGGGACATTATCCTACGAGCAGTACTTC
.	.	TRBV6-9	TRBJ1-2	CASSSPSHGYTF	TGTGCCAGCAGTTCTCCCTCCCATGGCTACACCTTC
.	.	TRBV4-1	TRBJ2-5	CASSPLGRAKSQETQYF	TGCGCCAGCAGCCCCTTGGGCAGGGCGAAGTCCCAAGAGACCCAGTACTTC
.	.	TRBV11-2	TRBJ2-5	CASSMGAVRETQYF	TGTGCCAGCAGCATGGGGGCGGTCCGAGAGACCCAGTACTTC
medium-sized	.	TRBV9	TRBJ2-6	CASSPGLGANVLTF	TGTGCCAGCAGCCCAGGACTTGGGGCCAACGTCCTGACTTTC
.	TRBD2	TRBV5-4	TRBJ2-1	CASSLLTSGSYNEQFF	TGTGCCAGCAGCTTGTTGACTAGCGGCTCCTACAATGAGCAGTTCTTC
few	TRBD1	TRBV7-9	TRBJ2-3	CASSLFSGQAADTQYF	TGTGCCAGCAGCTTATTCTCGGGACAGGCGGCAGATACGCAGTATTTT
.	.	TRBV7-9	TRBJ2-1	CASSLTISYNEQFF	TGTGCCAGCAGCTTGACGATATCCTACAATGAGCAGTTCTTC
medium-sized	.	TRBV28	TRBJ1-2	CASSNLYGYTF	TGTGCCAGCAGTAATTTATATGGCTACACCTTC
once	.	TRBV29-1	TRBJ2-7	CSSFPRYF	TGCAGCTCCTTCCCGCGGTACTTC
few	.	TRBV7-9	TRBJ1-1	CASSLEGGTEAFF	TGTGCCAGCAGCTTAGAGGGGGGCACTGAAGCTTTCTTT
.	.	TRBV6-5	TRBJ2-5	CASSVEVEWAQYF	TGTGCCAGCAGTGTTGAGGTGGAGTGGGCCCAGTACTTC
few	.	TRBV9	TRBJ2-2	CASSVIANTGELFF	TGTGCCAGTTCTGTCATCGCGAACACCGGGGAGCTGTTTTTT
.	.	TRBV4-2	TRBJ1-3	CASSQDPDSGNTIYF	TGTGCCAGCAGCCAAGATCCAGACTCTGGAAACACCATATATTTT
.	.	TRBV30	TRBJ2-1	CAWRAANSYNEQFF	TGTGCCTGGAGAGCGGCGAACTCCTACAATGAGCAGTTCTTC
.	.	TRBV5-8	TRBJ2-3	CASSLSVLVSYTDTQYF	TGTGCCAGCAGCTTGTCGGTTCTCGTTAGTTACACAGATACGCAGTATTTT
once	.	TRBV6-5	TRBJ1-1	CATAMSGTVNTEAFF	TGTGCCACCGCGATGTCAGGGACGGTGAACACTGAAGCTTTCTTT
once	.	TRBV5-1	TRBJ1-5	CASSLAGGNQPQHF	TGCGCCAGCAGCTTGGCAGGGGGCAATCAGCCCCAGCATTTT
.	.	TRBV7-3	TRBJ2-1	CASSLSNEQFF	TGTGCCAGCAGCTTAAGCAATGAGCAGTTCTTC
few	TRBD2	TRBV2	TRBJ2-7	CATSRAGGSYEQYF	TGTGCCACCAGTCGCGCGGGAGGCTCCTACGAGCAGTACTTC
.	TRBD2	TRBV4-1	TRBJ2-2	CASSRVAGGHTGELFF	TGCGCCAGCAGCCGGGTAGCGGGGGGGCACACCGGGGAGCTGTTTTTT
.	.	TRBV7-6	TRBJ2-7	CASSPQTNRPYEQYF	TGTGCCAGCAGCCCCCAAACCAACAGGCCCTACGAGCAGTACTTC
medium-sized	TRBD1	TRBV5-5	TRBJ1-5	CASSVTGDHSNQPQHF	TGTGCCAGCAGCGTGACAGGGGATCATAGCAATCAGCCCCAGCATTTT
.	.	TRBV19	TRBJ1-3	CASSFTKDGWPNTIYF	TGTGCCAGTAGTTTCACCAAGGACGGATGGCCCAACACCATATATTTT
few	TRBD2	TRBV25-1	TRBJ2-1	CATNRPGTSGYYNEQFF	TGTGCCACCAACCGACCCGGGACTAGCGGGTACTACAATGAGCAGTTCTTC
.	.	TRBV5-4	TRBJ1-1	CASSLFGTSGPLDTEAFF	TGTGCCAGCAGCTTGTTTGGGACTTCCGGACCCCTTGACACTGAAGCTTTCTTT
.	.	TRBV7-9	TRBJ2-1	CASSPGLFGSSYNEQFF	TGTGCCAGCAGCCCCGGACTGTTTGGAAGTTCCTACAATGAGCAGTTCTTC
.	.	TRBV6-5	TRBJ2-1	CASSYNGDPYNEQFF	TGTGCCAGCAGTTACAATGGGGACCCTTACAATGAGCAGTTCTTC
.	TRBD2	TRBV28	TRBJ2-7	CASSLAGPYEQYF	TGTGCCAGCAGCCTAGCGGGCCCCTACGAGCAGTACTTC
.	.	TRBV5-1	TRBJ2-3	CASSLGLADSTDTQYF	TGCGCCAGCAGCTTGGGATTAGCGGATAGCACAGATACGCAGTATTTT
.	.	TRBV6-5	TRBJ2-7	CASSLTRTSSYEQYF	TGTGCCAGCAGTTTGACTCGGACGAGCTCCTACGAGCAGTACTTC
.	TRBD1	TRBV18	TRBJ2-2	CASSPTPQGATGELFF	TGTGCCAGCTCACCCACTCCCCAGGGGGCGACCGGGGAGCTGTTTTTT
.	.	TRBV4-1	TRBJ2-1	CASSPLGGVLNEQFF	TGCGCCAGCAGTCCCTTGGGGGGAGTACTCAATGAGCAGTTCTTC
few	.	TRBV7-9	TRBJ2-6	CASSLVVGSGANVLTF	TGTGCCAGCAGCTTAGTGGTTGGGTCCGGGGCCAACGTCCTGACTTTC
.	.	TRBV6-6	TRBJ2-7	CASRSGTFHYEQYF	TGTGCCAGCAGGTCCGGGACTTTTCACTACGAGCAGTACTTC
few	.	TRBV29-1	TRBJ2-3	CSVDRPMTGRDTDTQYF	TGCAGCGTTGATCGACCGATGACAGGGAGGGACACAGATACGCAGTATTTT
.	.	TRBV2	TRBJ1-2	CASSAFLDSYGYTF	TGTGCCAGCAGCGCATTTTTAGACAGCTATGGCTACACCTTC